Presented here are 7 T cell receptor beta chains from one specimen sequenced in a study of blood T cell repertoires in COVID-19. Libraries were prepared by immunoSEQ multiplex PCR; TCRdb keeps only in-frame clonotypes and omits some of them. The sample comprises about 82,000 clones, around 89% of which are singletons, and around 1% rests with the top ten. The sample comprised PBMCs or T cells enriched from blood (not recorded which). Receptor source: a woman between 45 and 60 years old with acute COVID-19.

This chain joins TRBV19 and TRBJ2-3, with D unresolved. V shed 5 bases and J shed 0 bases, with 18 bases lying between them. The CDR3 consists of 17 residues. Per germline, CDR1 LNHDA and CDR2 SQIVND (reference sequence). This CDR3 is CASSVAFQDTSTDTQYF. The DNA for the CDR3 is TGTGCCAGTAGTGTAGCCTTCCAAGATACTAGCACAGATACGCAGTATTTT.

The chain uses TRBV6-2 or TRBV6-3 and TRBJ1-3; weak D call: TRBD1 (5 bases). Between the trimmed V and J ends, which lost 0 bases and 0 bases, there was a span of 15 bases. The V gene's germline CDR1 is MNHEY and CDR2 SVGEGT. The CDR3 is made up of 18 amino acids. CDR3 DNA sequence: TGTGCCAGCAGTTACTCGGCGGGTCGGGGGAGCTCTGGAAACACCATATATTTT. Its protein product is CASSYSAGRGSSGNTIYF.

This chain uses TRBV19 with TRBJ1-5; D is ambiguous. V lost 1 base and J lost 2, with 12 bases in between. CDR3 size: 16 residues. Germline assignment: CDR1 LNHDA and CDR2 SQIVND (reference sequence). The CDR3 here is CASSIVGEGGNQPQHF. The CDR3 nucleotides are TGTGCCAGTAGTATAGTCGGGGAGGGAGGCAATCAGCCCCAGCATTTT.

The chain uses TRBV19 and TRBJ1-5, with TRBD1 as a possible D gene (5 bases). The CDR3 spans 14 residues. Per germline, CDR1 LNHDA and CDR2 SQIVND (reference sequence). Trimming took 3 bases from V and 6 from J, leaving 12 bases between them. CDR3 protein: CASSMLGGGQPQHF. CDR3 DNA sequence: TGTGCCAGTAGTATGCTCGGGGGTGGTCAGCCCCAGCATTTT.

The rearrangement uses TRBV5-1 and TRBJ2-1; 7 bases align to TRBD2. CDR3 size: 16 residues. J was trimmed by 0 bases and V by 4 bases; bases with no gene match: 7. Germline values: CDR1 SGHRS, CDR2 YFSETQ. The CDR3 nucleotides are TGCGCCAGCAGCCCCACTAGCGCGAGCTCCTACAATGAGCAGTTCTTC. Translation: CASSPTSASSYNEQFF.

The chain couples TRBV6-1 to TRBJ2-5; D is perhaps TRBD1 (6 bases). Germline V gives CDR1 MNHNS, CDR2 SASEGT. There are 15 residues in the CDR3. Between the trimmed V and J ends, which lost 3 bases and 2 bases, there was a span of 13 bases. This CDR3 reads CASSEIRTAQETQYF. Here the CDR3 DNA reads TGTGCCAGCAGTGAGATAAGGACAGCTCAAGAGACCCAGTACTTC.

This sequence joins TRBV21-1 and TRBJ2-1; the table assigns TRBD1, which was not confirmed against the DNA. TRBV21-1 is noted as a pseudogene. The CDR3 is 16 residues long. The DNA for the CDR3 is TGTGCCAGCAGCAAGGAGGGGGCAGGGCTCGGCAATGAGCAGTTCTTC. This codes for CASSKEGAGLGNEQFF.